Below, one T cell receptor beta chain is given with its context. No antigen is known for it. The V gene end was trimmed by 5 bases and the J gene end by 5 bases; junction bases not matched to a gene: 9. CDR1 and CDR2 from the germline V gene are LNHNV and YYDKDF (reference sequence). CDR3 size: 15 residues. The data derive from a study of graft-versus-host responses after intestinal transplantation. Study-level background: Following induction with anti-thymocyte globulin, all recipients were given tacrolimus and steroids for two to three years. Study-wide findings and caveats: GvH clones were identified in recipient marrow, with some first appearing in ileum or blood.

The data were produced by immunoSEQ multiplex PCR, yet TCRdb's version contains in-frame clones alone and is incomplete. The table includes about 93,000 clones, 80% to 95% detected once. This TCR was recovered from a human donor who received an intestinal transplant. Sequenced here: unstimulated CD8+ T cells sorted from spleen or lymph node cells, sampled before intestinal transplant. This chain uses TRBV15 with TRBJ2-1; 7 nucleotides agree with TRBD1. As DNA, the CDR3 is TGTGCCACCAGCGGGGCCGGGACAGTAGACAATGAGCAGTTCTTC. This encodes CATSGAGTVDNEQFF.